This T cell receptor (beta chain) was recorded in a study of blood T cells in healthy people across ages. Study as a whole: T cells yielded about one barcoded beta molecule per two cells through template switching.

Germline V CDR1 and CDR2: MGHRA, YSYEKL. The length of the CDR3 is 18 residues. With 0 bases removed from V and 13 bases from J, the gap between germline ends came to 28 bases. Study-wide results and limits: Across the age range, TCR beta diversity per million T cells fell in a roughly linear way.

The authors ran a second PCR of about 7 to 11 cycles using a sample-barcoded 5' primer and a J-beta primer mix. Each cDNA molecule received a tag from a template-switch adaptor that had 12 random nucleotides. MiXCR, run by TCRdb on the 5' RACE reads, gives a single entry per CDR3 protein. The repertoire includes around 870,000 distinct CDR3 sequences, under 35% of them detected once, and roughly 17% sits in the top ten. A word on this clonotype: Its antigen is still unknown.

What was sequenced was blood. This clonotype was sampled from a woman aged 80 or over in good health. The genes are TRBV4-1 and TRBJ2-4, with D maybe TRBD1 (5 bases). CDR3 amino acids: CASSQDLPDSFLTYGQYF. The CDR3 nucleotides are TGCGCCAGCAGCCAAGATCTTCCCGACAGCTTCCTGACCTACGGGCAGTACTTC.